This T cell receptor beta chain was documented in a study of blood T cell repertoires in COVID-19. The CDR3 spans 13 residues. The germline V gene has CDR1 SGHNT and CDR2 YYREEE (reference sequence). V was clipped by 0 bases and J by 12 bases; unmatched bases: 7. The assay was immunoSEQ multiplex PCR, and TCRdb's table has in-frame clones only and misses some. Here the sample spans approximately 350,000 clones, about 87% being singletons. The sequenced material came from peripheral blood. J is TRBJ1-2 and V is TRBV5-4; 8 bases line up with TRBD1. This sequence was found in a woman aged 50 to 60 with COVID-19, enrolled during active disease. The CDR3 is CASSLGGTGADTF. In DNA, the CDR3 is TGTGCCAGCAGCTTGGGAGGGACAGGTGCTGACACCTTC.